The clone carrying this T cell receptor beta chain was counted a few times. This CDR3 is 15 amino acids long. Germline V CDR1 and CDR2: LGHNA, YSLEER. V dropped 2 bases and J dropped 3 bases, with 14 bases sitting between them. The sample comes from a study of blood T cell repertoires in COVID-19. In the study overall: Samples taken during acute and convalescent COVID-19 were collected in the United States, Italy and Spain.

The table came from immunoSEQ multiplex PCR; TCRdb's copy has only in-frame clones and leaves some out. Of roughly 150,000 clones in the sample, approximately 80% were seen once. Material: PBMCs or T cells enriched from blood (not recorded which). The chain carries TRBV4-3 and TRBJ2-7; D is perhaps TRBD2 (6 bases). The origin of this receptor is a man in his 70s who had been exposed to COVID-19. Here the CDR3 DNA reads TGCGCCAGCAGCCAAATGCGGGACCTATACTACGAGCAGTACTTC. It specifies CASSQMRDLYYEQYF.